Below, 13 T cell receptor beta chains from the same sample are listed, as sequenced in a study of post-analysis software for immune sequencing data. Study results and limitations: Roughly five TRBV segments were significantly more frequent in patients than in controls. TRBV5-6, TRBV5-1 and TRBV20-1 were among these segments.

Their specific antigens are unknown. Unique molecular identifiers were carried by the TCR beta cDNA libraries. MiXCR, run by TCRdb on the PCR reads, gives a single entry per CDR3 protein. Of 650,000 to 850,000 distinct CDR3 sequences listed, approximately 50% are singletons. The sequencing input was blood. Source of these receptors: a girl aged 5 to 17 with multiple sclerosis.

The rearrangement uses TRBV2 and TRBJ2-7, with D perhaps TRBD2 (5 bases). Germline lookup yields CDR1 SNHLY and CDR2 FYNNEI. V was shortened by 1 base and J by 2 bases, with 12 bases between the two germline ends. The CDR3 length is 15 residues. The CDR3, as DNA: TGTGCCAGCAGTGAAGTAGAGGGTACCGCCTACGAGCAGTACTTC. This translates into CASSEVEGTAYEQYF.

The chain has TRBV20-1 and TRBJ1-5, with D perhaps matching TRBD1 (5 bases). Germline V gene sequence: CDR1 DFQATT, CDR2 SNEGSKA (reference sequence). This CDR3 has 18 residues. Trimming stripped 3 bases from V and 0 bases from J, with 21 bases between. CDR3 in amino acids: CSASSIQGRILSNQPQHF. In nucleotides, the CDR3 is TGCAGTGCTAGTTCTATCCAGGGACGAATCCTTAGCAATCAGCCCCAGCATTTT.

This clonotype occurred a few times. The CDR3 sequence: CASRKGGTSGGEQFF. The CDR3 DNA sequence: TGTGCCAGCCGGAAAGGGGGGACTAGCGGGGGTGAGCAGTTCTTC. The chain has TRBV7-3 and TRBJ2-1, with TRBD2 matching 14 bases. V dropped 8 bases and J dropped 9; count of bases not matched to a gene: 9. The CDR3 covers 15 residues. From germline, CDR1 is SGHTA and CDR2 FQGTGA.

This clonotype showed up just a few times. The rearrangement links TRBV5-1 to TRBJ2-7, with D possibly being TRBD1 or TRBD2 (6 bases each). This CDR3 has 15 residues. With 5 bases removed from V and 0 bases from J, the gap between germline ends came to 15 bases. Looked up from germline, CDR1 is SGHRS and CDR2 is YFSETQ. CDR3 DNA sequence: TGCGCCAGCAGAAGTGGAGGGGGAAACTCCTACGAGCAGTACTTC. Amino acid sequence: CASRSGGGNSYEQYF.

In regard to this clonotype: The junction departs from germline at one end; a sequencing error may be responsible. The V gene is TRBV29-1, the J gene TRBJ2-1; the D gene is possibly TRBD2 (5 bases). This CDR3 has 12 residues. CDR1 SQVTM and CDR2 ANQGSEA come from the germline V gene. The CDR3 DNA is TGTAGCGTTGAAGATCCCCCGGATGAGCAGTTCTTC. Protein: CSVEDPPDEQFF.

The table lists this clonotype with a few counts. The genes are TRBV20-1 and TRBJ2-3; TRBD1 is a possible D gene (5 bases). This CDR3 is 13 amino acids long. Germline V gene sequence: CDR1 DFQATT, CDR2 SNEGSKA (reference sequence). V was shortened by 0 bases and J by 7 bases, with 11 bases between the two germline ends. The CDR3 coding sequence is TGCAGTGCTAGAGACCAGGGTACTAATACGCAGTATTTT. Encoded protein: CSARDQGTNTQYF.

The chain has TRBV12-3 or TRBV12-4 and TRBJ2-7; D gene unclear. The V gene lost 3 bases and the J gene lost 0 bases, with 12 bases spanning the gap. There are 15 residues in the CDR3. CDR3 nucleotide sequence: TGTGCCAGCAGTTTGGCTGAAGACCTCTCCTACGAGCAGTACTTC. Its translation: CASSLAEDLSYEQYF.

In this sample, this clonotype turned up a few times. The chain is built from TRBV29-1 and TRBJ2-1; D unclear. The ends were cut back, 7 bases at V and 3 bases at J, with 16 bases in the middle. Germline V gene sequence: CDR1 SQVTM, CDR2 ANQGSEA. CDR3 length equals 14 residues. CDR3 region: CSAPRPDDYNEQFF. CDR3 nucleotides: TGCAGCGCCCCCCGACCAGACGACTACAATGAGCAGTTCTTC.

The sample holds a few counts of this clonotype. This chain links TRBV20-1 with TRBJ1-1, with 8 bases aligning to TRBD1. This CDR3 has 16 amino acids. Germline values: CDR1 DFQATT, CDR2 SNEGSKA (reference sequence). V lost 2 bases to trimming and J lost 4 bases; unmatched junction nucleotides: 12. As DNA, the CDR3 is TGCAGTGCTAGACAGGACAGGGTTTTATTGAGCACTGAAGCTTTCTTT. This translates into CSARQDRVLLSTEAFF.

DNA for the CDR3: TGTGCCAGCAGCCCAGGGGGGGACCCCCATAACTATGGCTACACCTTC. It is translated as CASSPGGDPHNYGYTF. The chain has TRBV7-8 and TRBJ1-2; the match to TRBD1 covers 7 bases. Germline values: CDR1 SGHVS, CDR2 FQNEAQ. V lost 5 bases and J lost 1; bases outside the gene matches: 10. The length of the CDR3 is 16 residues.

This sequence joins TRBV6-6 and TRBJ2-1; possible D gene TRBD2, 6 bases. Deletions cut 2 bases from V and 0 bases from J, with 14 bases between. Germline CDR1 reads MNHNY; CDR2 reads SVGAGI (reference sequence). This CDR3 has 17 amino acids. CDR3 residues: CASSYGGGVSSYNEQFF. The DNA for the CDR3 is TGTGCCAGCAGTTACGGTGGCGGGGTCTCCTCCTACAATGAGCAGTTCTTC.

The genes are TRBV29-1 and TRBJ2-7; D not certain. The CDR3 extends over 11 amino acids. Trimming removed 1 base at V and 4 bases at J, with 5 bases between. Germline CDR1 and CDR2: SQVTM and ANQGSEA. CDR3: CSVEAEYEQYF. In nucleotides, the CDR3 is TGCAGCGTTGAAGCAGAGTACGAGCAGTACTTC.

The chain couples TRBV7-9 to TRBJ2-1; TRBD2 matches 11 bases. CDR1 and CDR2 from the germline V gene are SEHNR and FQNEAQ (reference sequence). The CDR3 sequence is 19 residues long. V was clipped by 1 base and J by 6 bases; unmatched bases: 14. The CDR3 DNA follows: TGTGCCAGCAGCTTAGGTTCGGGTGGCAGACTAGCGGGAAGCAATGAGCAGTTCTTC. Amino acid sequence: CASSLGSGGRLAGSNEQFF.